This T cell receptor (beta chain) was observed in a study of shared clonotypes between healthy human individuals. Whole-study results and caveats: Lower generation probabilities were found for non-shared clonotypes than for those shared by all four donors.

Germline assignment: CDR1 MGHRA and CDR2 YSYEKL. V was trimmed by 4 bases and J by 1 base, leaving 8 bases between them. CDR3 length: 14 amino acids. Comment on this clone: Its cognate antigen is unknown.

Positively selected for CCR7, the CD45RO-negative cells used as naive CD8 cells excluded terminally differentiated effector memory CD45RA+ cells. Authors' methods: Junction-only sequences without quality scores were provided by ImmunoSEQ, so filtering was different. Sequenced by immunoSEQ multiplex PCR; TCRdb stores in-frame clones only, minus some. Clonal size and the V and J genes are those of that table, whereas D and trimming came from the DNA. The sample yields about 2.1 million clones, around 93% seen once. The sequence derives from a man younger than 35 in good health. Some clones in this sample may be carry-over from other donors' samples. The material sequenced was naive CD8+ T cells from PBMCs. The chain recombines TRBV4-1 with TRBJ1-5; D possibly corresponds to TRBD1 (6 bases). The CDR3 DNA sequence: TGCGCCAGCAGCCGGGGGCTGAGCAATCAGCCCCAGCATTTT. Its translation is CASSRGLSNQPQHF.